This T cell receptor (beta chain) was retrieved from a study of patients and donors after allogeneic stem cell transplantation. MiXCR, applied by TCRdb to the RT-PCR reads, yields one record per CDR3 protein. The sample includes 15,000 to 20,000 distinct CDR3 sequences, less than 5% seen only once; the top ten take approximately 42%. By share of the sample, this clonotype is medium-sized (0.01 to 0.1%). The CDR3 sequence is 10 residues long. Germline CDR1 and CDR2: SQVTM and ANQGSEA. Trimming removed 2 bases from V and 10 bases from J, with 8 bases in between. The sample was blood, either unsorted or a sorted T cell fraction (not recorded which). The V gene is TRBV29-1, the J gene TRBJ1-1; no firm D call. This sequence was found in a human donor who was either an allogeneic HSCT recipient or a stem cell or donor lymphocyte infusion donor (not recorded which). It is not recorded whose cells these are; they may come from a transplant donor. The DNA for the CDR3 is TGCAGCGTTGAACCGGCGGCAGCTTTCTTT. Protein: CSVEPAAAFF.